These 9 T cell receptor beta chains were sequenced from one sample in a study of T-cell reconstitution after alpha-beta-depleted transplantation in children. This sample's TCRbeta library carried unique molecular identifier barcodes. TCRdb ran MiXCR on the PCR reads and lists one entry per CDR3 protein. Counted here are about 980,000 distinct CDR3 sequences, roughly 29% occurring once; the ten biggest clones make up under 30%. Sequenced material: PBMCs, mostly from graft donor cells, taken 360 days after TCRalphabeta/CD19-depleted stem cell transplant. The receptors were gathered from a boy in the first two years of life who had a stem cell transplant for SCID, so the T cells may come from the graft donor.

Only a few counts were recorded for this clonotype. V gene TRBV5-1 combines with J gene TRBJ2-7; 7 bases align to TRBD2. CDR3 size: 18 residues. Looked up from germline, CDR1 is SGHRS and CDR2 is YFSETQ. J gave up 2 bases and V 0 bases, and 14 bases lay outside the gene matches. The CDR3 region has the DNA TGCGCCAGCAGCTTGGAGGCTAGCGGAGACATCCCCCCCTACGAGCAGTACTTC. Translated: CASSLEASGDIPPYEQYF. Full variable domain (remainder filled in from reference TRBV5-1 and TRBJ2-7): KAGVTQTPRYLIKTRGQQVTLSCSPISGHRSVSWYQQTPGQGLQFLFEYFSETQRNKGNFPGRFSGRQFSNSRSEMNVSTLELGDSALYLCASSLEASGDIPPYEQYFGPGTRLTVT.

This chain connects TRBV5-1 to TRBJ1-2, with 10 bases matching TRBD1. Germline V gives CDR1 SGHRS, CDR2 YFSETQ. The CDR3 is made up of 15 amino acids. The trim removed 2 bases at V and 3 bases at J, leaving 4 bases unmatched. The CDR3 DNA sequence: TGCGCCAGCAGCTTCCGCGGGACAGGGGACTATGGCTACACCTTC. Residues: CASSFRGTGDYGYTF. The full variable domain, its missing parts supplied by reference TRBV5-1 and TRBJ1-2, is KAGVTQTPRYLIKTRGQQVTLSCSPISGHRSVSWYQQTPGQGLQFLFEYFSETQRNKGNFPGRFSGRQFSNSRSEMNVSTLELGDSALYLCASSFRGTGDYGYTFGSGTRLTVV.

This clonotype has a count of ten or more. The chain carries TRBV11-1 and TRBJ2-7, with TRBD1 as a possible D gene (6 bases). This CDR3 has 15 residues. Trimming stripped 5 bases from V and 0 bases from J, with 14 bases between. CDR1 and CDR2 (germline): SGHAT, FQDESV (reference sequence). The CDR3 DNA sequence: TGTGCCAGCAGCCCCGGACAGTTTCTCTCCTACGAGCAGTACTTC. It yields the protein CASSPGQFLSYEQYF.

A few counts support this clonotype. The chain links TRBV20-1 to TRBJ2-1; 8 bases fit TRBD2. Germline V CDR1 and CDR2: DFQATT, SNEGSKA (reference sequence). This CDR3 is 17 amino acids long. V shed 6 bases and J 6 bases; nucleotides not matched to a gene: 19. In DNA form, the CDR3 reads TGCAGTGCCCCCCCCATCCAGCGGGGGACCATGGGCAATGAGCAGTTCTTC. Encoded protein: CSAPPIQRGTMGNEQFF.

This chain links TRBV5-6 with TRBJ2-3; D is tentatively TRBD1 or TRBD2 (5 bases each). The CDR3 is made up of 14 amino acids. The germline V gene encodes CDR1 SGHDT and CDR2 YYEEEE. In DNA form, the CDR3 reads TGTGCTACGCGGGCAAGGGGCGCAGGGGATACGCAGTATTTT. Translation gives CATRARGAGDTQYF.

The V call is TRBV5-1, the J call TRBJ1-6; 10 nucleotides line up with TRBD1. V was clipped by 4 bases and J by 10 bases; unmatched bases: 8. Germline V gene data show CDR1 as SGHRS and CDR2 as YFSETQ. CDR3 length equals 15 residues. CDR3 in amino acids: CASSDRDRGTSPLHF. CDR3 DNA sequence: TGCGCCAGCAGCGACCGGGACAGGGGTACCTCACCCCTCCACTTT.

The chain is built from TRBV20-1 and TRBJ2-6; D remains ambiguous. Germline V gene data show CDR1 as DFQATT and CDR2 as SNEGSKA (reference sequence). The CDR3 is 13 amino acids. Trimming took off 7 bases at V and 0 bases at J, with 7 bases between the two ends. The CDR3 DNA is TGCAGTGGTCAGACCTCTGGGGCCAACGTCCTGACTTTC. This sequence encodes CSGQTSGANVLTF.

The rearrangement links TRBV20-1 to TRBJ2-7; tentative D call: TRBD2 (6 bases). From germline, CDR1 is DFQATT and CDR2 SNEGSKA (reference sequence). V lost 4 bases, J lost 0 bases, and 10 bases lay in between. The CDR3 covers 13 residues. Here the CDR3 DNA reads TGCAGTGCTACCGCTAGCGACTCCTACGAGCAGTACTTC. Protein: CSATASDSYEQYF.

The chain is built from TRBV7-9 and TRBJ2-3; D is ambiguous. This CDR3 contains 15 residues. V was shortened by 2 bases and J by 0 bases, with 9 bases between the two germline ends. Germline V lookup: CDR1 SEHNR, CDR2 FQNEAQ (reference sequence). This CDR3 is CASSLLITSTDTQYF. The CDR3, as DNA: TGTGCCAGCAGCTTATTGATAACTAGCACAGATACGCAGTATTTT.